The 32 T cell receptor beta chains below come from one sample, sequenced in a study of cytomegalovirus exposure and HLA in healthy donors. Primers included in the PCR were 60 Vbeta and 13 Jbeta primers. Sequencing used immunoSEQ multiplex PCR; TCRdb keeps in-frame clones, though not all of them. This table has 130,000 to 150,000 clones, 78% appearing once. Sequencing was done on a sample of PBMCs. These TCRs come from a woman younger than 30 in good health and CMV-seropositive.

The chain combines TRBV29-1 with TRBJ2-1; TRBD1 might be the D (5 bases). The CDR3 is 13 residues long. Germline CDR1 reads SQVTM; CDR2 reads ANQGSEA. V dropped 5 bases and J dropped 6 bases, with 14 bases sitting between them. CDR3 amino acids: CSVQGMGGNEQFF. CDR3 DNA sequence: TGCAGCGTTCAGGGAATGGGTGGCAATGAGCAGTTCTTC.

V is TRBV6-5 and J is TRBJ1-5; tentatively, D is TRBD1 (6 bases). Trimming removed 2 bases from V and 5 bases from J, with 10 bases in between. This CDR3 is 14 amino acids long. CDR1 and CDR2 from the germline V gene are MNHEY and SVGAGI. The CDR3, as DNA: TGTGCCAGCAGTTACGGGGGCCTGGATCAGCCCCAGCATTTT. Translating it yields CASSYGGLDQPQHF.

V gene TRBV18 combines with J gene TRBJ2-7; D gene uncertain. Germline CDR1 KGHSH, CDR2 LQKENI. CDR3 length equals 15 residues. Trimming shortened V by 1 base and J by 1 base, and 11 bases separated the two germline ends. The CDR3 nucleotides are TGTGCCAGCTCACCACTTGGTCAGGCGTCCTACGAGCAGTACTTC. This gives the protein CASSPLGQASYEQYF.

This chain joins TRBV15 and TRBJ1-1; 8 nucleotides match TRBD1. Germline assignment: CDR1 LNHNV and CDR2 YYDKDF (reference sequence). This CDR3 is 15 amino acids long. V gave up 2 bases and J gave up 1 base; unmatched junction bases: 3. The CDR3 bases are TGTGCCACCAGCAGACGGACAGGGAGGAACACTGAAGCTTTCTTT. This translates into CATSRRTGRNTEAFF.

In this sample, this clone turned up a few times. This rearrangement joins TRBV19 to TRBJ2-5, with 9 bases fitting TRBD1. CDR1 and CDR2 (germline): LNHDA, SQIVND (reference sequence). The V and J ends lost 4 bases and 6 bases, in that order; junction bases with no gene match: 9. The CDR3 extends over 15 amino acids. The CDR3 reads CASSTEDRGRKTQYF. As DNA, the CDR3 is TGTGCCAGTAGTACCGAGGACAGGGGCCGGAAGACCCAGTACTTC. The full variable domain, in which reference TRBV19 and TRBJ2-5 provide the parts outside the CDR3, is DGGITQSPKYLFRKEGQNVTLSCEQNLNHDAMYWYRQDPGQGLRLIYYSQIVNDFQKGDIAEGYSVSREKKESFPLTVTSAQKNPTAFYLCASSTEDRGRKTQYFGPGTRLLVL.

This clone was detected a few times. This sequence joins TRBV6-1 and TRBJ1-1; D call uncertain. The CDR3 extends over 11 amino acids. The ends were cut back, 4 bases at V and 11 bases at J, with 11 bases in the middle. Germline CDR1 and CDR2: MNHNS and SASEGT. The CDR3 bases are TGTGCCAGCAGTGGGTTCGGAGAGGCTTTCTTT. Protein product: CASSGFGEAFF.

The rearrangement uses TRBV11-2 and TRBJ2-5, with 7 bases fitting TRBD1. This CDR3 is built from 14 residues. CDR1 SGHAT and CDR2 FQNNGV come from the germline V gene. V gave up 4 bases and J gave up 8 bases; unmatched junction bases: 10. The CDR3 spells CASSSQTGLETQYF. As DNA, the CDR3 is TGTGCCAGCAGCTCCCAGACAGGGCTGGAAACCCAGTACTTC.

The CDR3 sequence: CASIRTGRDTEAFF. For the CDR3, the DNA is TGTGCCAGTATTCGGACAGGGAGAGACACTGAAGCTTTCTTT. The chain is built from TRBV19 and TRBJ1-1; 8 positions match TRBD1. The CDR3 has 14 residues. The J segment lost 3 bases and the V segment lost 7 bases, leaving 7 bases of the junction unmatched. CDR1 LNHDA and CDR2 SQIVND come from the germline V gene (reference sequence).

This chain's CDR3 is CASFPGKAGGEQFF. The DNA for the CDR3 is TGTGCCAGCTTCCCCGGTAAAGCGGGGGGTGAGCAGTTCTTC. This chain uses TRBV7-6 with TRBJ2-1; 9 nucleotides match TRBD2. Looked up from germline, CDR1 is SGHVS and CDR2 is FNYEAQ. The CDR3 extends over 14 amino acids. V lost 8 bases to trimming and J lost 9 bases; unmatched junction nucleotides: 11.

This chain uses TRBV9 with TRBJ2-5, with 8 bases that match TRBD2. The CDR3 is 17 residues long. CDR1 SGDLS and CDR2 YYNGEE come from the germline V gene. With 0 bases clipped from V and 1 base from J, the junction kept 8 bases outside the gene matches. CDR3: CASSVGVSAGAQETQYF. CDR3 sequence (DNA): TGTGCCAGCAGCGTAGGTGTATCAGCGGGGGCCCAAGAGACCCAGTACTTC.

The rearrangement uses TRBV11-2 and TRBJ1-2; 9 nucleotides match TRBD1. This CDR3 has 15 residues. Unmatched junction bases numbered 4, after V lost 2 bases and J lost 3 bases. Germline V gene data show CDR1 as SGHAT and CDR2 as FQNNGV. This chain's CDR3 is CASSLRTGVDYGYTF. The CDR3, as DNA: TGTGCCAGCAGCTTACGGACAGGGGTAGACTATGGCTACACCTTC.

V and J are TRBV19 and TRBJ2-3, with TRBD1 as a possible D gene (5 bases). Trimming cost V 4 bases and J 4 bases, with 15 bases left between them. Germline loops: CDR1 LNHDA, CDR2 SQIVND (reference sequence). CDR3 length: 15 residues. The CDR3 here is CASSRWGSLADTQYF. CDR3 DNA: TGTGCCAGTAGTAGGTGGGGCAGTCTGGCAGATACGCAGTATTTT.

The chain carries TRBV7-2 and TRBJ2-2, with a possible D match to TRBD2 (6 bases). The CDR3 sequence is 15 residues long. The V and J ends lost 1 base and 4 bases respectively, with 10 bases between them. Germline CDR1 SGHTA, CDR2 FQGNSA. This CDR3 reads CASSLGRGGTGELFF. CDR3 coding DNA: TGTGCCAGCAGCTTAGGGCGGGGAGGCACCGGGGAGCTGTTTTTT.

The CDR3 protein is CASGLSGGATDTQYF. The CDR3 DNA follows: TGTGCTAGTGGCCTTAGCGGGGGGGCCACAGATACGCAGTATTTT. The chain joins TRBV12-5 to TRBJ2-3; TRBD2 matches 11 bases. V lost 6 bases and J lost 2; bases outside the gene matches: 4. The CDR3 sequence is 15 residues long. CDR1 and CDR2 (germline): LGHNT, FRNRAP.

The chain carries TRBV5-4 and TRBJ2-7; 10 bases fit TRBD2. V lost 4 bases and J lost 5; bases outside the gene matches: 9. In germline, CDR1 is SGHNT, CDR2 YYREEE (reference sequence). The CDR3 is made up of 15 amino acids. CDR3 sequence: CASSRTASGGHEQYF. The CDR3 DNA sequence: TGTGCCAGCAGCCGGACGGCTAGCGGGGGTCACGAGCAGTACTTC.

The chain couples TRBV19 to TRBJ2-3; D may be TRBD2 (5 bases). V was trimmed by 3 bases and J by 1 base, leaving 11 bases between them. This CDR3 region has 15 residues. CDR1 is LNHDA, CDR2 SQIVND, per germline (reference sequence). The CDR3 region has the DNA TGTGCCAGTAGTATCGGAGCGGTTGGCACAGATACGCAGTATTTT. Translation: CASSIGAVGTDTQYF.

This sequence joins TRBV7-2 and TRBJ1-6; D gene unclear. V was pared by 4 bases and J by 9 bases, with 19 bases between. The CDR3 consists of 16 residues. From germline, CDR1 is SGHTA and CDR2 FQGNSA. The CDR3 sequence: CASSWALRVERSPLHF. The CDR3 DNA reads TGTGCCAGCAGCTGGGCCTTGCGGGTTGAACGTTCACCCCTCCACTTT.

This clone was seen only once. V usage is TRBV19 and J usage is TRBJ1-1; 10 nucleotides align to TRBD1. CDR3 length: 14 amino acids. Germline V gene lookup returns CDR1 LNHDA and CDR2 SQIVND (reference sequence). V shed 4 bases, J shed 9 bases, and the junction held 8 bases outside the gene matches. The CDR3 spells CASSTRQGAAKAFF. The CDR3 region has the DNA TGTGCCAGTAGTACTAGACAGGGGGCCGCGAAAGCTTTCTTT.

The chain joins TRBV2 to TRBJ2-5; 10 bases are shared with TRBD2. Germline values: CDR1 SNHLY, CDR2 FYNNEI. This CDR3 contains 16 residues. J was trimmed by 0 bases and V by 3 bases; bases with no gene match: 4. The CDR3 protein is CASSDPSGGDQETQYF. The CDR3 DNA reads TGTGCCAGCAGTGATCCCAGCGGGGGGGACCAAGAGACCCAGTACTTC.

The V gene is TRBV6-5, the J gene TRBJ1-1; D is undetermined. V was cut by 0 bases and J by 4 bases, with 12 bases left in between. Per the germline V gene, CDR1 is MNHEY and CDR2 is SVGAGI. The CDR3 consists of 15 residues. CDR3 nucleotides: TGTGCCAGCAGTTACTCGTCCAGCCTAGGCACTGAAGCTTTCTTT. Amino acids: CASSYSSSLGTEAFF.

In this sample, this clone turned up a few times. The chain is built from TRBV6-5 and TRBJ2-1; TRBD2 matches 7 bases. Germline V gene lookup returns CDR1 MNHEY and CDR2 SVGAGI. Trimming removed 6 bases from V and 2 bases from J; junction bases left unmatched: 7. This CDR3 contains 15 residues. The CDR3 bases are TGTGCCAGCAGGACAGCGGGGACCCCCTACAATGAGCAGTTCTTC. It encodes CASRTAGTPYNEQFF.

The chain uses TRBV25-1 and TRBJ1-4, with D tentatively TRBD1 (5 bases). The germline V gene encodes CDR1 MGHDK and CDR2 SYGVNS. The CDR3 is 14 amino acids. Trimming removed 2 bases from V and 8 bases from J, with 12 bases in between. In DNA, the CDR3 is TGTGCCAGCAGTGAAAATACAGGTCCCGAAAAACTGTTTTTT. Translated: CASSENTGPEKLFF.

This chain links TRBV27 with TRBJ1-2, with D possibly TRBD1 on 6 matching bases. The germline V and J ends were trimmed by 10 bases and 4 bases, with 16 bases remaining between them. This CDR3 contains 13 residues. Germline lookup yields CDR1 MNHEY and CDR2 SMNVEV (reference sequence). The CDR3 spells CATAGAGVYGYTF. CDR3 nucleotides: TGTGCCACCGCAGGGGCGGGCGTCTATGGCTACACCTTC.

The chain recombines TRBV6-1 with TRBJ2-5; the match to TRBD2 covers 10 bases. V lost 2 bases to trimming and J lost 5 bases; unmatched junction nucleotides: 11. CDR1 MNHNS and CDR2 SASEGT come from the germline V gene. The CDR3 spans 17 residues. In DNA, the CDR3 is TGTGCCAGCAGTGAATCCCCTAGCGGGGGCCTAGGGGAGACCCAGTACTTC. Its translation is CASSESPSGGLGETQYF.

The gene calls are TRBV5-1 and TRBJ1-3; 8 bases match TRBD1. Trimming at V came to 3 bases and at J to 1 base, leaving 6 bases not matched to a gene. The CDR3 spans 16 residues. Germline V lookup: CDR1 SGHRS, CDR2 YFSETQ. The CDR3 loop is CASSWTGTRSGNTIYF. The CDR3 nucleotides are TGCGCCAGCAGCTGGACAGGGACCCGGTCTGGAAACACCATATATTTT.

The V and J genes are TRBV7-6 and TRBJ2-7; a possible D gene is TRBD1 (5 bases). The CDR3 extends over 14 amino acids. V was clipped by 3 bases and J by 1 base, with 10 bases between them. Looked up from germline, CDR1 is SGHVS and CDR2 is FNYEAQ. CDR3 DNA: TGTGCCAGCAGCTTTTCGGACAATTCCTACGAGCAGTACTTC. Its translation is CASSFSDNSYEQYF.

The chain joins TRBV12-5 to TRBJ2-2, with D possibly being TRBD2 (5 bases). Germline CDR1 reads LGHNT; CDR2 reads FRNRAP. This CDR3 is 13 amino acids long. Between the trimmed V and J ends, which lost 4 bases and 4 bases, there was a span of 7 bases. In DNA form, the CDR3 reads TGTGCTAGTGGTTGGGCGGGCACCGGGGAGCTGTTTTTT. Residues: CASGWAGTGELFF.

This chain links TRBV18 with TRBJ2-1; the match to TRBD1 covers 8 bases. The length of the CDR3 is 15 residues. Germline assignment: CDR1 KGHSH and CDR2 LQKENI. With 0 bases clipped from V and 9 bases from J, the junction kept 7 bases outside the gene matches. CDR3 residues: CASSPPGAGGVEQFF. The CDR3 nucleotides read TGTGCCAGCTCACCACCGGGGGCAGGGGGCGTTGAGCAGTTCTTC. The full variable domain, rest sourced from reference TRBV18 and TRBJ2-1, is NAGVMQNPRHLVRRRGQEARLRCSPMKGHSHVYWYRQLPEEGLKFMVYLQKENIIDESGMPKERFSAEFPKEGPSILRIQQVVRGDSAAYFCASSPPGAGGVEQFFGPGTRLTVL.

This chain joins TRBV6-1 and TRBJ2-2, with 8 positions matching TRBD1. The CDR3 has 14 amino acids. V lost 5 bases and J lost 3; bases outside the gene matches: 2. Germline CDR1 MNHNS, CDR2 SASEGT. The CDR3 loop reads CASSPGQDTGELFF. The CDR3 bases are TGTGCCAGCAGTCCGGGACAGGACACCGGGGAGCTGTTTTTT.

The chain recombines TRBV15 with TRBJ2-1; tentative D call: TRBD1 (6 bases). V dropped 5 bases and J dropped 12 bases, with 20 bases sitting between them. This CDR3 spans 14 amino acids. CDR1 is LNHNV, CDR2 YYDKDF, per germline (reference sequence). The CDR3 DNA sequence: TGTGCCACCAGCGAGAGCAGGGGCGCCGCAGGGCAGTTCTTC. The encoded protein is CATSESRGAAGQFF.

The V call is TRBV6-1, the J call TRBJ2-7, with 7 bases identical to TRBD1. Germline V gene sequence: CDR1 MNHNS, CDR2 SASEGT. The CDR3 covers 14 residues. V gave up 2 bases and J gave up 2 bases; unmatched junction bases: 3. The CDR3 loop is CASSEIQGPYEQYF. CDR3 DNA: TGTGCCAGCAGTGAAATACAGGGGCCCTACGAGCAGTACTTC.

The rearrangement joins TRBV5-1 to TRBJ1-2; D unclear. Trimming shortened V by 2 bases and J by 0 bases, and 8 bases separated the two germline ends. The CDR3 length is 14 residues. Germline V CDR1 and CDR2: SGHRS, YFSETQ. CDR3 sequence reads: CASSFEGTNYGYTF. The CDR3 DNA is TGCGCCAGCAGCTTCGAGGGAACTAACTATGGCTACACCTTC.